The sequence of this TCR beta chain was determined in a study of early T cells in non-severe SARS-CoV-2 infection. About the research overall: The authors sequenced bulk RNA from unsorted whole blood, leaving chains unpaired. Study outcomes and limitations: The VDJdb matching leaned toward anti-spike CD8 responses and overlooked private and CD4 specificities.

The ends lost 5 bases at V and 5 bases at J; junction bases unmatched: 11. The CDR3 runs 15 residues. CDR1 is MNHEY and CDR2 is SMNVEV in the germline V gene (reference sequence). The protocol attached unique molecular identifiers to individual cDNA molecules. TCRdb re-called the 5' RACE reads through MiXCR, storing one row per CDR3 protein. The data show roughly 92,000 distinct CDR3 sequences, 9.5% to 15% seen once. Worth noting for this clonotype: Its antigen is as yet unknown.

The receptor's source is an adult who was a healthcare worker with PCR-confirmed SARS-CoV-2 infection or an uninfected control (not recorded which). The input for sequencing was whole blood, taken at baseline. The genes are TRBV27 and TRBJ1-1; 7 bases are a match to TRBD1. CDR3 amino acids: CASSPGRGLGTEAFF. CDR3 coding DNA: TGTGCCAGCAGTCCTGGGAGGGGGCTCGGGACTGAAGCTTTCTTT.